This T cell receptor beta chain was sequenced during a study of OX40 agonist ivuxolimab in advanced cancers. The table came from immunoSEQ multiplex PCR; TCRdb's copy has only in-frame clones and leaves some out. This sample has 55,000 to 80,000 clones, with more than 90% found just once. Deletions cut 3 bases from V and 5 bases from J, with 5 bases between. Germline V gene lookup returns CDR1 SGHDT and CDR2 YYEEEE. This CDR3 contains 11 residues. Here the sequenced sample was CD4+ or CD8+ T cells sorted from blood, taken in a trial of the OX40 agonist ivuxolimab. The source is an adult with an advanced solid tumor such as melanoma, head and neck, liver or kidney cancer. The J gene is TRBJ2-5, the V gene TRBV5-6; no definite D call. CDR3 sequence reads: CASSYGETQYF. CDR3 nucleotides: TGTGCCAGCAGCTACGGGGAGACCCAGTACTTC. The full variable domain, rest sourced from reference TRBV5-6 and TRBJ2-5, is DAGVTQSPTHLIKTRGQQVTLRCSPKSGHDTVSWYQQALGQGPQFIFQYYEEEERQRGNFPDRFSGHQFPNYSSELNVNALLLGDSALYLCASSYGETQYFGPGTRLLVL.